The next 8 T cell receptor beta chains were all read from a single sample in a study of blood T cell repertoires in COVID-19 (dated by TCRdb to the early 2020s). The library was generated by the immunoSEQ multiplex PCR assay. What TCRdb holds here is the immuneACCESS table cut down to in-frame rearrangements. Part of the clones is not present; checked against another copy, under half of the missing clones reflect an unresolved V gene, and the others are unexplained. This sample lists 290,000 or so clones; roughly 80% were detected once. Jointly, the top ten make up around 5% of the sample. Material: PBMCs or T cells enriched from blood (not recorded which). Receptor source: a middle-aged man who had been exposed to COVID-19.

This clone was seen once. V is TRBV5-1 and J is TRBJ1-1; no definite D call. CDR3 length equals 13 residues. In germline, CDR1 is SGHRS, CDR2 YFSETQ. The V and J ends lost 3 bases and 0 bases respectively, with 6 bases between them. Here the CDR3 DNA reads TGCGCCAGCAGCTCCACAATGAACACTGAAGCTTTCTTT. Residues: CASSSTMNTEAFF.

The chain uses TRBV19 and TRBJ1-1, with D maybe TRBD1 (5 bases). Germline V lookup: CDR1 LNHDA, CDR2 SQIVND (reference sequence). The V and J ends lost 7 bases and 1 base respectively, with 13 bases between them. The CDR3 is 14 amino acids. In DNA, the CDR3 is TGTGCCAGTATAAGCCTCCAGGGGAACACTGAAGCTTTCTTT. It specifies CASISLQGNTEAFF.

The V and J genes are TRBV4-1 and TRBJ2-4, with 11 positions matching TRBD1. The CDR3 is 18 residues long. Germline CDR1 reads MGHRA; CDR2 reads YSYEKL. Trimming removed 3 bases from V and 5 bases from J; junction bases left unmatched: 12. The DNA of the CDR3 is TGCGCCAGCAGCCAGGACAGGGGGCGAATGGAGGTTCAAAACATTCAGTACTTC. Residues: CASSQDRGRMEVQNIQYF.

This chain connects TRBV7-9 to TRBJ1-2; no clear D. The CDR3 extends over 13 amino acids. The germline gives CDR1 SEHNR, CDR2 FQNEAQ (reference sequence). Trimming pared 3 bases from V and 2 bases from J, leaving 7 bases between. The CDR3 sequence is CASSLERNYGYTF. CDR3 in DNA: TGTGCCAGCAGCTTGGAGAGAAACTATGGCTACACCTTC.

Here the CDR3 DNA reads TGTGCCAGTAGTACGGGGAGGGATACGCAGTATTTT. Translating gives CASSTGRDTQYF. The rearrangement joins TRBV19 to TRBJ2-3; D is perhaps TRBD2 (6 bases). From germline, CDR1 is LNHDA and CDR2 SQIVND (reference sequence). Trimming removed 4 bases at V and 6 bases at J, with 8 bases between. The CDR3 spans 12 residues.

J is TRBJ2-7 and V is TRBV5-6, with 7 bases identical to TRBD2. The J segment lost 6 bases and the V segment lost 5 bases, leaving 17 bases of the junction unmatched. CDR3 length: 16 amino acids. CDR1 is SGHDT, CDR2 YYEEEE, per germline. The CDR3 is CASRFQEAGVFAEQYF. For the CDR3, the DNA is TGTGCCAGCAGATTTCAGGAGGCGGGAGTATTTGCCGAGCAGTACTTC.

CDR3 DNA sequence: TGTGCCAGCAGTGATCTCAGGGGAGGGACTGAAGCTTTCTTT. This sequence encodes CASSDLRGGTEAFF. V gene TRBV2 combines with J gene TRBJ1-1, with a tentative D call TRBD1 (6 bases). V was trimmed by 3 bases and J by 5 bases, leaving 13 bases between them. CDR3 length: 14 amino acids. The V gene's germline CDR1 is SNHLY and CDR2 FYNNEI.

The rearrangement links TRBV27 to TRBJ2-1; D call uncertain. This CDR3 has 13 amino acids. Trimming cost V 5 bases and J 4 bases, with 9 bases left between them. CDR1 and CDR2 (germline): MNHEY, SMNVEV (reference sequence). This CDR3 reads CASSTVIYNEQFF. For the CDR3, the DNA is TGTGCCAGCAGTACAGTAATTTACAATGAGCAGTTCTTC.